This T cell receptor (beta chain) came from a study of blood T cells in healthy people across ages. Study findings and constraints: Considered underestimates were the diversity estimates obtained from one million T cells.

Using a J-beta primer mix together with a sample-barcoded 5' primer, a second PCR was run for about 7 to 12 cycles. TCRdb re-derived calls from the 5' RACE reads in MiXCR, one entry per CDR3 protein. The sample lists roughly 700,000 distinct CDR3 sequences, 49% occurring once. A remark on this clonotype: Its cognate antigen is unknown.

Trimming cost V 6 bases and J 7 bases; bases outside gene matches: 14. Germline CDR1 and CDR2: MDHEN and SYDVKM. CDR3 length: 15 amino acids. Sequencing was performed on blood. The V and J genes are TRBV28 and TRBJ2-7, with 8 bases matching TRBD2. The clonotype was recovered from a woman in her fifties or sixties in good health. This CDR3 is CASRLPGLGSNEQYF. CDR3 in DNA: TGTGCCAGCAGATTGCCGGGACTAGGCTCCAATGAGCAGTACTTC.